These 9 T cell receptor beta chains were all obtained from the same sample, sequenced in a study of OX40 agonist ivuxolimab in advanced cancers. Using immunoSEQ multiplex PCR, the repertoire was profiled, and TCRdb retains in-frame clones only, with some absent. The sample holds over 55,000 clones, 75% to 85% seen once. The specimen was CD4+ or CD8+ T cells sorted from blood, collected in a trial of the OX40 agonist ivuxolimab. All receptors come from an adult with an advanced solid tumor such as melanoma, head and neck, liver or kidney cancer.

In its sample, this clone was seen once. The chain recombines TRBV10-2 with TRBJ2-7; possibly TRBD1 or TRBD2 for D (6 bases each). Trimming cost V 6 bases and J 5 bases, with 14 bases left between them. The CDR3 is 13 residues long. CDR1 is WSHSY and CDR2 is SAAADI in the germline V gene. CDR3 loop: CASRGGPGNEQYV. CDR3 DNA: TGCGCCAGCAGAGGGGGGCCAGGGAACGAGCAGTACGTC.

The rearrangement uses TRBV28 and TRBJ2-1; TRBD2 might be the D (7 bases). V lost 7 bases and J 9 bases, leaving 25 bases between the germline ends. The CDR3 runs to 16 residues. Germline CDR1 reads MDHEN; CDR2 reads SYDVKM. The CDR3 loop is CASTQIGGGAVGEQFF. CDR3 bases: TGTGCCAGCACCCAAATAGGTGGGGGGGCCGTTGGTGAGCAGTTCTTC.

This clone appeared a single time. The rearrangement joins TRBV28 to TRBJ2-5, with no clear D. Judging by the DNA end, TRBJ2-7 fits better; the J call may be wrong. There are 17 residues in the CDR3. Germline values: CDR1 MDHEN, CDR2 SYDVKM. CDR3 sequence: CASSFWVIPGGYYEQYF. The CDR3 DNA follows: TGTGCCAGCAGTTTCTGGGTTATTCCGGGTGGATACTACGAGCAGTACTTC.

The V call is TRBV9, the J call TRBJ1-4, with TRBD1 matching 9 bases. Per germline, CDR1 SGDLS and CDR2 YYNGEE. The V gene end was trimmed by 4 bases and the J gene end by 8 bases; junction bases not matched to a gene: 6. CDR3 length: 14 amino acids. The CDR3 coding sequence is TGTGCCAGCAGCAGAGGGACAGGGTCGGAAAAACTGTTTTTT. Protein: CASSRGTGSEKLFF.

This clone was counted between two and nine times. J is TRBJ1-6 and V is TRBV5-6; 7 bases fit TRBD1. The CDR3 consists of 14 residues. V was clipped by 3 bases and J by 8 bases; unmatched bases: 5. Germline V CDR1 and CDR2: SGHDT, YYEEEE. The DNA for the CDR3 is TGTGCCAGCAGCTGGGGCCAGGGGGATTCACCCCTCCACTTT. Translated: CASSWGQGDSPLHF.

The V gene is TRBV15, the J gene TRBJ2-3, with TRBD2 as a possible D gene (5 bases). Germline CDR1 reads LNHNV; CDR2 reads YYDKDF (reference sequence). Trimming cost V 5 bases and J 3 bases, with 18 bases left between them. CDR3 length: 16 residues. This CDR3 is CATSRTPGPSTDTQYF. The CDR3 DNA reads TGTGCCACCAGCCGGACTCCGGGTCCGTCGACAGATACGCAGTATTTT. The entire variable domain, with the rest obtained from reference TRBV15 and TRBJ2-3, is as follows: DAMVIQNPRYQVTQFGKPVTLSCSQTLNHNVMYWYQQKSSQAPKLLFHYYDKDFNNEADTPDNFQSRRPNTSFCFLDIRSPGLGDTAMYLCATSRTPGPSTDTQYFGPGTRLTVL.

The table lists this clone with a few counts. The chain is built from TRBV6-4 and TRBJ2-3; D uncertain. CDR3 size: 13 residues. Germline V CDR1 and CDR2: MRHNA, SNTAGT. The germline V and J ends were trimmed by 2 bases and 4 bases, with 7 bases remaining between them. CDR3: CASSDGDPDTQYF. The CDR3 bases are TGTGCCAGCAGTGACGGGGATCCAGATACGCAGTATTTT.

The chain carries TRBV27 and TRBJ1-1, with a tentative D call TRBD1 (6 bases). V was pared by 3 bases and J by 4 bases, with 12 bases between. Per the germline V gene, CDR1 is MNHEY and CDR2 is SMNVEV (reference sequence). This CDR3 spans 14 amino acids. The CDR3 loop is CASSFRGATTEAFF. DNA for the CDR3: TGTGCCAGCAGTTTTCGGGGGGCGACCACTGAAGCTTTCTTT.

This clone was recorded only once. The V and J genes are TRBV5-4 and TRBJ2-5, with 11 bases that match TRBD2. The ends lost 6 bases at V and 2 bases at J; junction bases unmatched: 6. Germline V gene data show CDR1 as SGHNT and CDR2 as YYREEE (reference sequence). The CDR3 runs to 15 residues. The CDR3 protein is CASTWGTSGQETQYF. CDR3 in DNA: TGTGCCAGCACATGGGGGACTAGCGGACAAGAGACCCAGTACTTC.